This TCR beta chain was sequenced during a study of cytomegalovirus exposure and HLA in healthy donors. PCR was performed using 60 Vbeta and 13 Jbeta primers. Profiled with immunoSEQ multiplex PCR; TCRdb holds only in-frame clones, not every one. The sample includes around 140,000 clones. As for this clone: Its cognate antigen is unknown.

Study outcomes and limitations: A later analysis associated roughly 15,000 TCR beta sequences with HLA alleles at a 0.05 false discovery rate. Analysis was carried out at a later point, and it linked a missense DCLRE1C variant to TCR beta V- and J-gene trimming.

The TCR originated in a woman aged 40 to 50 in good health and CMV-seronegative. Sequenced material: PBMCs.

The CDR3 protein is CASSPRGRNTEAFF. The CDR3 nucleotides read TGTGCCAGCTCACCAAGGGGGCGGAACACTGAAGCTTTCTTT. This chain links TRBV18 with TRBJ1-1, with TRBD1 matching over 7 bases. The length of the CDR3 is 14 residues. Germline V gene sequence: CDR1 KGHSH, CDR2 LQKENI. V trimming: 2 bases; J trimming: 1 base; junction bases outside the gene matches: 1.